This TCR beta chain was retrieved from a study of technical replicates of blood from a few donors. Libraries were prepared by immunoSEQ multiplex PCR; TCRdb keeps only in-frame clonotypes and omits some of them. The table has fewer than 80,000 clones, 89% seen once. This TCR came from a human donor in good health. Some clones in this sample may be carry-over from other donors' samples. Material: PBMCs.

CDR3 sequence: CASSWDLGDEQFF. DNA for the CDR3: TGCGCCAGCAGCTGGGACTTAGGCGATGAGCAGTTCTTC. This chain joins TRBV5-1 and TRBJ2-1, with D possibly being TRBD2 (6 bases). Looked up from germline, CDR1 is SGHRS and CDR2 is YFSETQ. Trimming left V 3 bases short and J 8 bases short, with 12 bases between. The length of the CDR3 is 13 residues. The whole variable domain, filled in from reference TRBV5-1 and TRBJ2-1, reads KAGVTQTPRYLIKTRGQQVTLSCSPISGHRSVSWYQQTPGQGLQFLFEYFSETQRNKGNFPGRFSGRQFSNSRSEMNVSTLELGDSALYLCASSWDLGDEQFFGPGTRLTVL.